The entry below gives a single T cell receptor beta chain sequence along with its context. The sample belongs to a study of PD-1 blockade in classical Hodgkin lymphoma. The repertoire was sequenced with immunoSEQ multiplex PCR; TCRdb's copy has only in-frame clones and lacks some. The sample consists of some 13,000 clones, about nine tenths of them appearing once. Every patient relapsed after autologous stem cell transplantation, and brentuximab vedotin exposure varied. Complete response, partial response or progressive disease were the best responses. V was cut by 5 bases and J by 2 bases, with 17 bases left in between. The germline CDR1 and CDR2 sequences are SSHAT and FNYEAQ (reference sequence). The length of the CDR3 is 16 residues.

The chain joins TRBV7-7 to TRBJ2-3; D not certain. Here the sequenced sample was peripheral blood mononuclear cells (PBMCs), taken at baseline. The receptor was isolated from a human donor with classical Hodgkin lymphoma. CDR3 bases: TGTGCCAGCAGCCCCAGGACCGGCGGCCCCACAGATACGCAGTATTTT. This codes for CASSPRTGGPTDTQYF.